This is a list of T cell receptor beta chains from one sample in a study of T cell repertoires in cytomegalovirus infection. TCRdb redid the calling of the reads with MiXCR, one entry per CDR3 protein. This sample has 400,000 or so distinct CDR3 sequences, with 15% to 20% found just once. The sequencing input was PBMCs. The receptor source for this set is a human donor in good health (CMV status not recorded). Some clones in this sample may be carry-over from other donors' samples. CDR3s include the opening cysteine and the closing phenylalanine or tryptophan. The D gene is left open where the match is weak. Some rows have no size entry. The others give once, few or many, or a class for an expanded clone.

size: many; D: NA; J: TRBJ2-1; V: TRBV7-2; DNA: TGTGCCAGCAGCTTACAGGCTAGCATCGGAGGTGAGCAGTTCTTC; CDR3: CASSLQASIGGEQFF
size: NA; D: TRBD1; J: TRBJ2-7; V: TRBV20-1; DNA: TGCAGTGCTCGATCTTCCTCCGGTGACAGGGGTTTCGACGAGCAGTACTTC; CDR3: CSARSSSGDRGFDEQYF
size: NA; D: TRBD1; J: TRBJ2-7; V: TRBV29-1; DNA: TGCAGCGTTGGAGCGACAGGGGCGACCCTCTACGAGCAGTACTTC; CDR3: CSVGATGATLYEQYF
size: many; D: NA; J: TRBJ1-5; V: TRBV5-1; DNA: TGCGCCAGCAGCTTTGCCCCAAATCAGCCCCAGCATTTT; CDR3: CASSFAPNQPQHF
size: many; D: TRBD1; J: TRBJ1-1; V: TRBV7-8; DNA: TGTGCCAGCAGCTTATTAGGGACAGCGAACACTGAAGCTTTCTTT; CDR3: CASSLLGTANTEAFF
size: many; D: NA; J: TRBJ1-2; V: TRBV7-8; DNA: TGTGCCAGCAGCTACGAGGCACAGGCCCGAGATGGCTACACCTTC; CDR3: CASSYEAQARDGYTF
size: few; D: NA; J: TRBJ2-7; V: TRBV7-8; DNA: TGTGCCAGCAGCTCCCGCGGGCGCCACGAGCAGTACTTC; CDR3: CASSSRGRHEQYF
size: many; D: TRBD1; J: TRBJ1-1; V: TRBV12-3/TRBV12-4; DNA: TGTGCCAGCAGTGGGACAGGGTATACTGAAGCTTTCTTT; CDR3: CASSGTGYTEAFF
size: few; D: NA; J: TRBJ1-1; V: TRBV29-1; DNA: TGCAGCGTTGGACAGGATACAACCGTCATGAACACTGAAGCTTTCTTT; CDR3: CSVGQDTTVMNTEAFF
size: many; D: NA; J: TRBJ1-2; V: TRBV6-5; DNA: TGTGCCAGCAGTTTCATAACCAGGGTGGGAGGCTACACCTTC; CDR3: CASSFITRVGGYTF
size: NA; D: NA; J: TRBJ1-2; V: TRBV6-5; DNA: TGTGCCAGCAGTTACGTTCGTGGACTCACCTATGGCTACACCTTC; CDR3: CASSYVRGLTYGYTF
size: NA; D: NA; J: TRBJ1-5; V: TRBV7-4; DNA: TGTGCCAGCAGCTTAGCGCCGGAGGAGAAAATCGGGAGCAATCAGCCCCAGCATTTT; CDR3: CASSLAPEEKIGSNQPQHF
size: NA; D: TRBD2; J: TRBJ2-3; V: TRBV18; DNA: TGTGCCAGCTCACCACCTATGACTAGCGGTAGCACAGATACGCAGTATTTT; CDR3: CASSPPMTSGSTDTQYF
size: NA; D: NA; J: TRBJ2-5; V: TRBV20-1; DNA: TGCAGTGCTCTCGGGGCTCGGGTGGGGACCCAGTACTTC; CDR3: CSALGARVGTQYF
size: few; D: TRBD1; J: TRBJ1-2; V: TRBV29-1; DNA: TGCAGCGCACAAAGGGGGCTAGATGGCTACACCTTC; CDR3: CSAQRGLDGYTF
size: many; D: TRBD1; J: TRBJ1-2; V: TRBV7-8; DNA: TGTGCCAGCAGCTATGGCGCAACAGGGGGGTTGAGCTACACCTTC; CDR3: CASSYGATGGLSYTF
size: many; D: TRBD2; J: TRBJ2-1; V: TRBV7-8; DNA: TGTGCCAGCAGCTTACTAGCGGGGCCTTACAATGAGCAGTTCTTC; CDR3: CASSLLAGPYNEQFF
size: NA; D: TRBD2; J: TRBJ2-3; V: TRBV10-3; DNA: TGTGCCATCAGGAACGGGGGGGGCTGGGGCACAGATACGCAGTATTTT; CDR3: CAIRNGGGWGTDTQYF
size: NA; D: NA; J: TRBJ2-3; V: TRBV5-4; DNA: TGTGCCAGCAGCTTTGTGGCAGATACGCAGTATTTT; CDR3: CASSFVADTQYF
size: many; D: NA; J: TRBJ1-5; V: TRBV28; DNA: TGTGCCAGCAGTTTATACACCAGCAATCAGCCCCAGCATTTT; CDR3: CASSLYTSNQPQHF
size: NA; D: TRBD2; J: TRBJ2-1; V: TRBV6-5; DNA: TGTGCCAGCAGTTACAGTCCTAGCGGGAGCAATGAGCAGTTCTTC; CDR3: CASSYSPSGSNEQFF
size: many; D: NA; J: TRBJ2-1; V: TRBV4-1; DNA: TGCGCCAGCAGCCAAGGGCAGTTGACTAACAGGGAGCAGTTCTTC; CDR3: CASSQGQLTNREQFF
size: NA; D: TRBD2; J: TRBJ2-1; V: TRBV29-1; DNA: TGCAGCGTTGAAGGCAAGCTCAGCGGGAGGGGTAATGAGCAGTTCTTC; CDR3: CSVEGKLSGRGNEQFF
size: NA; D: NA; J: TRBJ2-7; V: TRBV28; DNA: TGTGCCAGCAGTTTTCATCTGGCCACAACCCGCTACGAGCAGTACTTC; CDR3: CASSFHLATTRYEQYF
size: many; D: NA; J: TRBJ1-2; V: TRBV7-2; DNA: TGTGCCAGCAGCCCAGGGGATGCCGGCTACACCTTC; CDR3: CASSPGDAGYTF
size: NA; D: NA; J: TRBJ1-3; V: TRBV3-1; DNA: TGTGCCAGCAGCCAATTGGGGCTCTCTGGAAACACCATATATTTT; CDR3: CASSQLGLSGNTIYF
size: many; D: NA; J: TRBJ1-6; V: TRBV7-2; DNA: TGTGCCAGCAGCTTAATGACGAAAGACACCCTCCACTTT; CDR3: CASSLMTKDTLHF
size: few; D: NA; J: TRBJ1-1; V: TRBV6-2/TRBV6-3; DNA: TGTGCCAGCAGTTTTGGGTGGACTGAAGCTTTCTTT; CDR3: CASSFGWTEAFF
size: NA; D: TRBD2; J: TRBJ2-3; V: TRBV19; DNA: TGTGCCAGTAGTCCTCAGCGGGAGTCCCCCTCCGATACGCAGTATTTT; CDR3: CASSPQRESPSDTQYF
size: NA; D: NA; J: TRBJ2-3; V: TRBV3-1; DNA: TGTGCCAGCAGCCAAGATCTCGGAGGGAGCACAGATACGCAGTATTTT; CDR3: CASSQDLGGSTDTQYF
size: few; D: TRBD2; J: TRBJ2-3; V: TRBV5-4; DNA: TGTGCCAGCAGCTTTCCCCGGACTAGCGGGTTATCCACAGATACGCAGTATTTT; CDR3: CASSFPRTSGLSTDTQYF
size: NA; D: NA; J: TRBJ2-7; V: TRBV18; DNA: TGTGCCAGCTCCGGGGTAGGAAATGTTCACGAGCAGTACTTC; CDR3: CASSGVGNVHEQYF
size: once; D: NA; J: TRBJ1-4; V: TRBV18; DNA: TGTGCCAGCTCCCCACATTCAACTAATGAAAAACTGTTTTTT; CDR3: CASSPHSTNEKLFF
size: many; D: NA; J: TRBJ2-6; V: TRBV27; DNA: TGTGCCAGCAGTCCACTCGGACAAGCTGGGGCCAACGTCCTGACTTTC; CDR3: CASSPLGQAGANVLTF
size: NA; D: NA; J: TRBJ1-6; V: TRBV6-1; DNA: TGTGCCAGCAGCCGATATGGAAGACGGGTACTCCACTTT; CDR3: CASSRYGRRVLHF
size: NA; D: TRBD1; J: TRBJ2-1; V: TRBV20-1; DNA: TGCAGTGCACCGGGACAGGTTAACAATGAGCAGTTCTTC; CDR3: CSAPGQVNNEQFF
size: NA; D: NA; J: TRBJ1-4; V: TRBV10-3; DNA: TGTGCCGCCAGGACCGAAGAAAAACTGTTTTTT; CDR3: CAARTEEKLFF
size: NA; D: TRBD1; J: TRBJ1-2; V: TRBV18; DNA: TGTGCCAGCTCGACGGCGACAGGGGGCCTTAGCTACACCTTC; CDR3: CASSTATGGLSYTF
size: NA; D: TRBD2; J: TRBJ2-5; V: TRBV5-4; DNA: TGTGCCAGCAGTAGCGGGGGGGCAGTGAAGACCCAGTACTTC; CDR3: CASSSGGAVKTQYF
size: NA; D: TRBD1; J: TRBJ1-6; V: TRBV27; DNA: TGTGCCAGCAGCCCCGGGACAGGAGGCACCCTCCACTTT; CDR3: CASSPGTGGTLHF
size: NA; D: TRBD2; J: TRBJ2-3; V: TRBV20-1; DNA: TGCAGTGCTATCAAACTAGCGGGAGATTATGATACGCAGTATTTT; CDR3: CSAIKLAGDYDTQYF
size: many; D: NA; J: TRBJ1-5; V: TRBV7-2; DNA: TGTGCCAGCAGCTTCTCAGGGTCGGATCAGCCCCAGCATTTT; CDR3: CASSFSGSDQPQHF
size: many; D: NA; J: TRBJ2-7; V: TRBV7-2; DNA: TGTGCCAGCAGTCCGTCGGGGCCCAGCTCCTACGAGCAGTACTTC; CDR3: CASSPSGPSSYEQYF
size: NA; D: NA; J: TRBJ2-7; V: TRBV6-2/TRBV6-3; DNA: TGTGCCAGCAGGCGTGGCCGCGGGGACGAGCAGTACTTC; CDR3: CASRRGRGDEQYF
size: NA; D: TRBD1; J: TRBJ1-2; V: TRBV15; DNA: TGTGCCACCAGCAGACAGGGGGCGCTTAGCTACACCTTC; CDR3: CATSRQGALSYTF
size: NA; D: NA; J: TRBJ2-1; V: TRBV6-2/TRBV6-3; DNA: TGTGCCACCAACCTGAGGCGGAACTCCTACAATGAGCAGTTCTTC; CDR3: CATNLRRNSYNEQFF
size: few; D: NA; J: TRBJ1-5; V: TRBV15; DNA: TGTGCCACCAGCAGAGATTCCGGTAGCAATCAGCCCCAGCATTTT; CDR3: CATSRDSGSNQPQHF
size: once; D: TRBD1; J: TRBJ2-7; V: TRBV6-2/TRBV6-3; DNA: TGTGCCAGCAGACGACTCTCTCGGACAGGGCAAAGCAACCACGCGTTCTACGAGCAGTACTTC; CDR3: CASRRLSRTGQSNHAFYEQYF